This entry concerns a single T cell receptor beta chain. The sample originates from a study of blood T cell repertoires in COVID-19. Study background: COVID-19 samples, acute and convalescent, were from the United States, Italy and Spain.

Trimming left V 0 bases short and J 13 bases short, with 14 bases between. The CDR3 contains 12 residues. The V gene's germline CDR1 is SGDLS and CDR2 YYNGEE. Profiling relied on immunoSEQ multiplex PCR, and the TCRdb table lists in-frame clones only, not all of them. The sample lists 150,000 or so clones; about 86% were seen once. This chain connects TRBV9 to TRBJ2-7; TRBD2 might be the D (5 bases). The sequenced material came from PBMCs or T cells enriched from blood (not recorded which). This sequence was found in a man aged 50-60 years who had recovered from COVID-19. CDR3 bases: TGTGCCAGCAGCGTAGTTTCGTTGGAGGATTACTTC. It specifies CASSVVSLEDYF.